Each of the 18 T cell receptor beta chains below was sequenced from the same sample in a study of T cell responses to AZD1222 COVID-19 vaccine. Assay: immunoSEQ multiplex PCR; the TCRdb copy retains only in-frame clones and omits some. The table lists roughly 120,000 clones, about 86% of them singletons. The material was peripheral blood, obtained 28 days after the second AZD1222 dose. The receptors were sampled from an adult who received the AZD1222 COVID-19 vaccine.

The chain recombines TRBV15 with TRBJ1-5; no clear D. This CDR3 comprises 12 residues. The germline gives CDR1 LNHNV, CDR2 YYDKDF (reference sequence). The V gene lost 3 bases and the J gene lost 8 bases, with 8 bases spanning the gap. The CDR3 coding sequence is TGTGCCACCAGCAGTTTTCCAGAGCCCCAGCATTTT. This translates into CATSSFPEPQHF.

The chain couples TRBV7-9 to TRBJ1-4, with D possibly TRBD1 on 5 matching bases. Per the germline V gene, CDR1 is SEHNR and CDR2 is FQNEAQ (reference sequence). V was cut by 4 bases and J by 5 bases, with 17 bases left in between. CDR3 length: 16 amino acids. This chain's CDR3 is CASSSLAAGQNEKLFF. CDR3 coding DNA: TGTGCCAGCAGCTCGCTCGCGGCAGGACAAAATGAAAAACTGTTTTTT.

Written as DNA, the CDR3 is TGTGCCAGCAGCGCAAGGGAGAGGGAGACCCAGTACTTC. It codes for CASSARERETQYF. This chain uses TRBV6-2 or TRBV6-3 with TRBJ2-5, with a weak D call TRBD2 (5 bases). CDR3 size: 13 residues. Germline-derived CDR1 and CDR2 are MNHEY and SVGEGT. V lost 6 bases, J lost 5 bases, and 13 bases lay in between.

The CDR3 nucleotides read TGTGCCAGCAGCTTAGCACAGGGGGAGTTTGGCTACACCTTC. Protein product: CASSLAQGEFGYTF. This sequence joins TRBV5-5 and TRBJ1-2, with 8 bases lining up with TRBD1. The CDR3 totals 14 residues. V was clipped by 2 bases and J by 7 bases; unmatched bases: 7. Germline V gene lookup returns CDR1 SGHKS and CDR2 YYEKEE (reference sequence).

The chain couples TRBV2 to TRBJ1-1, with a tentative D call TRBD1 (5 bases). In germline, CDR1 is SNHLY, CDR2 FYNNEI. The CDR3 is made up of 14 amino acids. Trimming removed 3 bases from V and 6 bases from J, with 14 bases in between. CDR3 region: CASSDGQGGAEAFF. The DNA of the CDR3 is TGTGCCAGCAGTGACGGGCAGGGTGGAGCTGAAGCTTTCTTT. The full variable domain, rest sourced from reference TRBV2 and TRBJ1-1, is EPEVTQTPSHQVTQMGQEVILRCVPISNHLYFYWYRQILGQKVEFLVSFYNNEISEKSEIFDDQFSVERPDGSNFTLKIRSTKLEDSAMYFCASSDGQGGAEAFFGQGTRLTVV.

Worth noting for this clone: Distinct nucleotide sequences in the sample also encode this CDR3. The rearrangement joins TRBV7-2 to TRBJ1-4; TRBD1 is a possible D gene (6 bases). This CDR3 contains 17 residues. CDR1 and CDR2 (germline): SGHTA, FQGNSA. Trimming removed 5 bases at V and 3 bases at J, with 19 bases between. The CDR3 DNA reads TGTGCCAGCAGCCTCTTAGGCGGGGGGCCGGCTAATGAAAAACTGTTTTTT. This encodes CASSLLGGGPANEKLFF.

J is TRBJ2-2 and V is TRBV7-9; 7 positions match TRBD1. This CDR3 has 15 amino acids. The germline CDR1 and CDR2 sequences are SEHNR and FQNEAQ (reference sequence). Unmatched junction bases numbered 3, after V lost 2 bases and J lost 3 bases. This chain's CDR3 is CASSLPGQYTGELFF. CDR3 DNA sequence: TGTGCCAGCAGCTTACCGGGACAGTACACCGGGGAGCTGTTTTTT.

The rearrangement links TRBV18 to TRBJ1-5; D not resolved. Germline-derived CDR1 and CDR2 are KGHSH and LQKENI. V shed 2 bases and J shed 7 bases, with 9 bases lying between them. CDR3 length equals 13 residues. The CDR3 region is CASSPGERQPQHF. In DNA, the CDR3 is TGTGCCAGCTCACCAGGGGAAAGGCAGCCCCAGCATTTT.

A word on this clone: The sample contains more than one DNA sequence encoding this CDR3. V gene TRBV19 combines with J gene TRBJ1-5; D is unresolved. CDR3 size: 14 residues. V shed 2 bases and J shed 7 bases, with 12 bases lying between them. CDR1 and CDR2 (germline): LNHDA, SQIVND (reference sequence). The CDR3 region is CASSIPGSNQPQHF. In DNA form, the CDR3 reads TGTGCCAGTAGTATACCGGGGTCTAACCAGCCCCAGCATTTT.

The V call is TRBV18, the J call TRBJ2-5, with a tentative D call TRBD2 (5 bases). This CDR3 has 13 residues. CDR1 and CDR2 (germline): KGHSH, LQKENI. Trimming removed 6 bases at V and 5 bases at J, with 13 bases between. This chain's CDR3 is CASSNQRGETQYF. In DNA, the CDR3 is TGTGCCAGCTCCAACCAACGAGGGGAGACCCAGTACTTC.

This clone is a singleton in its sample. This rearrangement joins TRBV19 to TRBJ2-2; D is perhaps TRBD1 or TRBD2 (5 bases each). The germline CDR1 and CDR2 sequences are LNHDA and SQIVND (reference sequence). Between the trimmed V and J ends, which lost 5 bases and 4 bases, there was a span of 11 bases. This CDR3 has 14 residues. The CDR3 sequence: CASSPGRPTGELFF. In DNA, the CDR3 is TGTGCCAGTAGTCCGGGACGTCCCACCGGGGAGCTGTTTTTT.

This chain uses TRBV19 with TRBJ1-6, with D hard to call. CDR3 length: 14 amino acids. V gave up 6 bases and J gave up 0 bases, with 6 bases separating them. Looked up from germline, CDR1 is LNHDA and CDR2 is SQIVND (reference sequence). Here the CDR3 DNA reads TGTGCCAGTAGAGAGAGCTCCTATAATTCACCCCTCCACTTT. It codes for CASRESSYNSPLHF.

V usage is TRBV11-2 and J usage is TRBJ1-5, with 7 positions matching TRBD1. Germline CDR1 reads SGHAT; CDR2 reads FQNNGV. J was trimmed by 4 bases and V by 0 bases; bases with no gene match: 3. The CDR3 is made up of 15 amino acids. In DNA, the CDR3 is TGTGCCAGCAGCTTAGAACAGGGGAGAAATCAGCCCCAGCATTTT. It translates to CASSLEQGRNQPQHF.

In nucleotides, the CDR3 is TGTGCCAGCAGTTACTCGACGGGGAACGGCTACACCTTC. As protein: CASSYSTGNGYTF. V is TRBV6-2 or TRBV6-3 and J is TRBJ1-2; no reliable D call. This CDR3 region has 13 residues. Trimming took 0 bases from V and 8 from J, leaving 10 bases between them. Germline V gene sequence: CDR1 MNHEY, CDR2 SVGEGT.

In nucleotides, the CDR3 is TGTGCCGCGGGGAGCGGGGGGGCTTATGAGCAGTTCTTC. Amino acid sequence: CAAGSGGAYEQFF. This rearrangement joins TRBV6-1 to TRBJ2-1, with 10 bases matching TRBD2. The V gene's germline CDR1 is MNHNS and CDR2 SASEGT. CDR3 length: 13 residues. V lost 11 bases, J lost 8 bases, and 9 bases stayed unmatched.

The chain is built from TRBV11-3 and TRBJ2-5; no reliable D call. The CDR3 consists of 16 residues. Trimming stripped 1 base from V and 4 bases from J, with 16 bases between. Germline CDR1 and CDR2: SGHNT and YENEEA. The DNA for the CDR3 is TGTGCCAGCAGCTTAGGTCCGCTTGACGGCCCAGAGACCCAGTACTTC. This gives the protein CASSLGPLDGPETQYF.

In nucleotides, the CDR3 is TGTGCCAGCAGACCCGGGACTACCTTCAATGAGCAGTTCTTC. Its protein product is CASRPGTTFNEQFF. J is TRBJ2-1 and V is TRBV11-3; TRBD2 aligns across 7 bases. Germline V gives CDR1 SGHNT, CDR2 YENEEA. After removal of 6 bases from V and 6 bases from J, the junction contained 8 bases not matched to a gene. The CDR3 has 14 amino acids.

The chain couples TRBV5-5 to TRBJ2-7; 8 bases fit TRBD1. Losses at the gene ends were 0 bases for V and 5 bases for J; bases not matched to a gene: 7. The germline CDR1 and CDR2 sequences are SGHKS and YYEKEE (reference sequence). The CDR3 covers 15 residues. Here the CDR3 DNA reads TGTGCCAGCAGCTTGGCAGTTCAGGGGGCAAACGAGCAGTACTTC. Translation gives CASSLAVQGANEQYF.